This T cell receptor beta chain is drawn from a study of early stage breast cancer tumors. Study background: Most of the 16 invasive tumors were ER+, PR+ and HER2-.

Each sample had two DNA replicates, roughly 0.5 ug blood or around 1.6 ug tissue. Assay used: immunoSEQ multiplex PCR; TCRdb lists only in-frame clones, some missing. The sample lists some 30,000 clones, 84% occurring once. This CDR3 spans 13 amino acids. V lost 6 bases, J lost 0 bases, and 1 base stayed unmatched. The germline V gene has CDR1 MNHEY and CDR2 SVGAGI. Study-wide findings and caveats: Commonly generated sequences made up most enriched TCRB sequences shared between patients.

This clone was detected once. Its antigen is undetermined. The rearrangement links TRBV6-5 to TRBJ1-1; 7 bases fit TRBD1. Material for sequencing was blood. The receptor was isolated from a person in their fifties or sixties with breast cancer. The CDR3 DNA sequence: TGTGCCAGCAGCGACAGGGTGAACACTGAAGCTTTCTTT. Residues: CASSDRVNTEAFF.